This is a list of T cell receptor beta chains from one sample in a study of spatial heterogeneity in lung cancer. TCRdb re-analysed the 5' RACE reads in MiXCR, keeping a single row per CDR3 protein. The data contain around 110,000 distinct CDR3 sequences, 9% to 15% of them singletons. The sequencing used PBMCs, collected at follow-up. These receptors were taken from a male donor with early-stage non-small cell lung cancer. CDR3s include the opening cysteine and the closing phenylalanine or tryptophan. The D gene is left open where the match is weak. Not all rows give a size; the values are once, few, many and, for expanded clones, a class.

d_call	clone_size	v_call	j_call	cdr3_aa	cdr3_nt
-	few	TRBV10-3	TRBJ2-3	CAIRGSTDTQYF	TGTGCCATCAGGGGTAGCACAGATACGCAGTATTTT
-	many	TRBV10-2	TRBJ2-4	CASSESVGRNIQYF	TGCGCCAGCAGTGAGTCGGTAGGGAGGAACATTCAGTACTTC
-	many	TRBV7-2	TRBJ1-6	CASSLRSNSPLHF	TGTGCCAGCAGCTTAAGGAGTAATTCACCCCTCCACTTT
-	-	TRBV20-1	TRBJ2-7	CSARIDSYEQYF	TGCAGTGCTAGAATTGACAGCTACGAGCAGTACTTC
-	-	TRBV2	TRBJ2-7	CASNREGYEQYF	TGTGCCAGTAACAGGGAGGGCTACGAGCAGTACTTC
-	-	TRBV3-2	TRBJ2-3	CASSQREPRVPRTDTQYF	TGTGCCAGCAGCCAAAGGGAACCTAGGGTCCCCCGCACAGATACGCAGTATTTT
TRBD1	few	TRBV7-2	TRBJ2-4	CASSLARQGTAIQYF	TGTGCCAGCAGCTTAGCGCGACAGGGTACGGCCATTCAGTACTTC
-	few	TRBV11-2	TRBJ2-7	CASSLDLGRSSYEQYF	TGTGCCAGCAGCTTAGATCTGGGGAGGAGCTCCTACGAGCAGTACTTC
TRBD1	-	TRBV12-3/TRBV12-4	TRBJ2-5	CASSFRTGAQETQYF	TGTGCCAGCAGTTTCAGGACAGGGGCGCAAGAGACCCAGTACTTC
TRBD1	many	TRBV6-2/TRBV6-3	TRBJ2-3	CASSGTGEDTQYF	TGTGCCAGCAGTGGAACAGGGGAAGATACGCAGTATTTT
-	few	TRBV2	TRBJ2-7	CASSEGPPYEQYF	TGTGCCAGCAGTGAGGGCCCACCCTACGAGCAGTACTTC
-	few	TRBV7-9	TRBJ1-4	CASSLAGPTNEKLFF	TGTGCCAGCAGCTTAGCGGGACCCACTAATGAAAAACTGTTTTTT
TRBD1	many	TRBV27	TRBJ1-2	CASSSLQGAGYGYTF	TGTGCCAGCAGTTCCTTACAGGGGGCGGGCTATGGCTACACCTTC
-	-	TRBV7-2	TRBJ2-2	CASSLGTGNTGELFF	TGTGCCAGCAGCTTAGGAACGGGGAACACCGGGGAGCTGTTTTTT
-	many	TRBV20-1	TRBJ2-3	CSVGRRVSDTQYF	TGCAGTGTGGGCCGAAGGGTGTCGGATACGCAGTATTTT
TRBD1	once	TRBV7-9	TRBJ1-5	CVSTTGGHSNQPQHF	TGTGTCAGCACCACAGGGGGACATAGCAATCAGCCCCAGCATTTT
-	-	TRBV6-2/TRBV6-3	TRBJ1-5	CASSYSRGGTYSNQPQHF	TGTGCCAGCAGTTACTCGAGGGGGGGAACTTATAGCAATCAGCCCCAGCATTTT
-	few	TRBV2	TRBJ2-6	CASRRGSGANVLTF	TGTGCCAGCAGGAGGGGCTCTGGGGCCAACGTCCTGACTTTC
TRBD1	few	TRBV11-2	TRBJ2-5	CASSSLIRDRGRQETQYF	TGTGCCAGCAGCTCCCTCATCCGGGACAGGGGACGGCAAGAGACCCAGTACTTC
TRBD1	-	TRBV29-1	TRBJ2-7	CSVRGRAGVHEQYF	TGCAGCGTGAGGGGGCGGGCAGGCGTCCACGAGCAGTACTTC
-	-	TRBV4-1	TRBJ2-3	CASSPTTRGSTDTQYF	TGCGCCAGCAGCCCGACAACGAGGGGAAGCACAGATACGCAGTATTTT
TRBD1	few	TRBV20-1	TRBJ2-7	CSALDRAPVYEQYF	TGCAGTGCTCTTGACAGGGCCCCCGTCTACGAGCAGTACTTC
-	many	TRBV21-1	TRBJ1-3	CASSKDVLRTRMISSGNTIYF	TGTGCCAGCAGCAAAGACGTACTAAGGACCCGAATGATTAGCTCTGGAAACACCATATATTTT
-	many	TRBV6-2/TRBV6-3	TRBJ2-5	CASRRSVAEETQYF	TGTGCCAGCCGAAGGTCGGTAGCGGAAGAGACCCAGTACTTC
TRBD1	-	TRBV4-2	TRBJ2-6	CASSQVAGGASGANVLTF	TGTGCCAGCAGCCAAGTCGCAGGGGGCGCCTCTGGGGCCAACGTCCTGACTTTC
-	-	TRBV11-3	TRBJ2-1	CASSSEGSLDEQFF	TGTGCCAGCAGCTCGGAGGGATCTTTGGATGAGCAGTTCTTC
-	few	TRBV20-1	TRBJ2-3	CSASPTGRRTTDTQYF	TGCAGTGCTTCTCCGACAGGGAGGAGGACCACAGATACGCAGTATTTT
TRBD1	-	TRBV5-4	TRBJ2-3	CASRRTGSDTQYF	TGTGCCAGCAGACGGACAGGGTCAGATACGCAGTATTTT
TRBD1	few	TRBV5-1	TRBJ2-4	CASSSGQGAAKNIQYF	TGCGCCAGCAGTTCGGGACAGGGGGCGGCCAAAAACATTCAGTACTTC
TRBD1	few	TRBV4-1	TRBJ2-6	CASSQGPGQGFSGANVLTF	TGCGCCAGCAGCCAGGGGCCCGGACAGGGATTCTCTGGGGCCAACGTCCTGACTTTC
TRBD2	few	TRBV2	TRBJ2-5	CASSQTSGGRETQYF	TGTGCCAGCAGCCAGACTAGCGGGGGACGAGAGACCCAGTACTTC
TRBD1	-	TRBV6-6	TRBJ2-7	CASSYSLRQGTYEQYF	TGTGCCAGCAGTTACTCGTTGCGACAGGGGACCTACGAGCAGTACTTC